This entry is about one T cell receptor (beta chain). The sample originates from a study of cytomegalovirus exposure and HLA in healthy donors. Trimming removed 6 bases at V and 1 base at J, with 9 bases between. CDR1 is MDHEN, CDR2 SYDVKM, per germline. This CDR3 spans 13 amino acids. PCR amplification relied on 60 Vbeta primers (plus 13 Jbeta primers). Libraries were prepared by immunoSEQ multiplex PCR; TCRdb keeps only in-frame clonotypes and omits some of them. The sample records roughly 120,000 clones, approximately 68% being singletons. The J gene is TRBJ1-1, the V gene TRBV28, with a possible D match to TRBD1 (6 bases). Material for sequencing was PBMCs. The sequence was obtained from a man aged 25-40 years in good health and CMV-seropositive. DNA of the CDR3: TGTGCCAGCAGGAGGGACACGAACACTGAAGCTTTCTTT. It is translated as CASRRDTNTEAFF.